This T cell receptor beta chain was sequenced in a study of CD8 T cells in Susac syndrome. RNA totalling roughly 0.45 to 1 ug underwent reverse transcription with random hexamers. TCRdb recomputed calls from the immunoSEQ multiplex PCR reads with MiXCR, one row per CDR3 protein. The table has 300,000 or so distinct CDR3 sequences, about 91% seen once. Unmatched junction bases numbered 4, after V lost 0 bases and J lost 4 bases. Germline V gene data show CDR1 as GTSNPN and CDR2 as SVGIG (reference sequence). The CDR3 covers 15 residues. The rearrangement joins TRBV30 to TRBJ1-5; 9 nucleotides align to TRBD1. The sequence came from a human donor with multiple sclerosis. The sample was CD4+ T cells from PBMCs. DNA of the CDR3: TGTGCCTGGAGTGTCGGACAGGGGACGAATCAGCCCCAGCATTTT. Translating it yields CAWSVGQGTNQPQHF.